A selection of T cell receptor beta chains follows, all from one sample in a study of CD8 T cells in ankylosing spondylitis. TCRdb passed the 5' RACE reads through MiXCR, listing each CDR3 protein once. The sample carries more than 150,000 distinct CDR3 sequences, 9.5% to 13% recorded once. Sequences were obtained from blood, either unsorted or a sorted T cell fraction (not recorded which). Receptor source: a male donor with ankylosing spondylitis or in good health (not recorded which). Each CDR3 is given with its conserved first and last residue. D genes are given only for firm matches. Size values are once, few and many counts, or a class for expanded clones, and some rows have none.

clone_size	v_call	j_call	d_call	cdr3_nt	cdr3_aa
-	TRBV6-1	TRBJ2-1	-	TGTGCCGGAGGCCGGAACTACAATGAGCAGTTCTTC	CAGGRNYNEQFF
many	TRBV20-1	TRBJ1-5	-	TGCAGTGCTAAGCAGGGAGGAACTCAGCCCCAGCATTTT	CSAKQGGTQPQHF
-	TRBV6-2/TRBV6-3	TRBJ1-1	TRBD1	TGTGCCAGCACCTTGACAGGGGGGAACACTGAAGCTTTCTTT	CASTLTGGNTEAFF
-	TRBV7-9	TRBJ2-7	TRBD2	TGTGCCAGCAGCATGACTAGCCGCAACGAGCAGTACTTC	CASSMTSRNEQYF
many	TRBV20-1	TRBJ2-5	-	TGCAGTGCTAGGGCTGGAGGGGAGACCCAGTACTTC	CSARAGGETQYF
many	TRBV6-5	TRBJ1-1	-	TGTGCCAGCAGTTACTCGCGGGGGAACACTGAAGCTTTCTTT	CASSYSRGNTEAFF
many	TRBV12-3/TRBV12-4	TRBJ2-3	TRBD2	TGTGCCAGCAGAACAGCGGGGGGCCGAGGTACCACAGATACGCAGTATTTT	CASRTAGGRGTTDTQYF
many	TRBV20-1	TRBJ2-5	-	TGCAGTGCTAGGGTCAGCGGAAGCGAGACCCAGTACTTC	CSARVSGSETQYF
few	TRBV5-1	TRBJ2-7	TRBD1	TGCGCCAGCAGCTTCGGACAGGCCGGACTGAGCCTCTCCTACGAGCAGTACTTC	CASSFGQAGLSLSYEQYF
many	TRBV12-3/TRBV12-4	TRBJ2-7	TRBD1	TGTGCCAGCAGCCGGGACAGCCTTTTCAACGAGCAGTACTTC	CASSRDSLFNEQYF
many	TRBV5-1	TRBJ1-2	TRBD1	TGCGCCAGCAGCTTTACTAGACAGGGAAGCTATGGCTACACCTTC	CASSFTRQGSYGYTF
many	TRBV9	TRBJ1-2	-	TGTGCCAGCAGCCCCAGTGCAATCTATGGCTACACCTTC	CASSPSAIYGYTF
many	TRBV5-1	TRBJ1-1	TRBD1	TGCGCCAGCAAGCCTGGGACAGGGGGCAGGAACACTGAAGCTTTCTTT	CASKPGTGGRNTEAFF
-	TRBV7-8	TRBJ2-7	-	TGTGCCAGCAGCTCCAGACAGGCCTCCTACGAGCAGTACTTC	CASSSRQASYEQYF
-	TRBV15	TRBJ2-1	TRBD1	TGTGCCACCAGCAGTGACAGGGGCGCTCTTAGGGAGCAGTTCTTC	CATSSDRGALREQFF
many	TRBV27	TRBJ2-3	TRBD2	TGTGCCAGCAGTCTCTTTCCGGGACTAGCGGGAGGCCCCGGGGGAGATACGCAGTATTTT	CASSLFPGLAGGPGGDTQYF
many	TRBV29-1	TRBJ2-5	TRBD2	TGCAGCGGCTTGGGACTAGCGGGGATGTACCAAGAGACCCAGTACTTC	CSGLGLAGMYQETQYF
many	TRBV25-1	TRBJ1-4	TRBD1	TGTGCCAGCAGCGGAGCCGGGACAGACAAACTGTTTTTT	CASSGAGTDKLFF
many	TRBV5-1	TRBJ2-7	TRBD2	TGCGCCAGCAGGCCGGGACTAGCGGGAGATTCCTCCGAGCAGTACTTC	CASRPGLAGDSSEQYF
many	TRBV20-1	TRBJ2-3	TRBD2	TGCAGTGCTCAGCGGGAGGGCCACGGAGATACGCAGTATTTT	CSAQREGHGDTQYF
many	TRBV20-1	TRBJ1-1	-	TGCAGTGCTAGAGAAGAGAAGGAGAACAGGTTGATGAACACTGAAGCTTTCTTT	CSAREEKENRLMNTEAFF
-	TRBV7-8	TRBJ1-5	-	TGTGCCAGCAGCTCCCACGACTCAGGGCCCGATCAGCCCCAGCATTTT	CASSSHDSGPDQPQHF
many	TRBV24-1	TRBJ2-5	TRBD1	TGTGCCACCAGTGATTCGACAGGGGAAGAGACCCAGTACTTC	CATSDSTGEETQYF
many	TRBV28	TRBJ1-2	TRBD1	TGTGCCAGCAGAAGACAGGGGCGCAACTATGGCTACACCTTC	CASRRQGRNYGYTF
many	TRBV12-3/TRBV12-4	TRBJ1-1	-	TGTGCCAGCCGCTGGGCTATGAACACTGAAGCTTTCTTT	CASRWAMNTEAFF
many	TRBV27	TRBJ1-4	-	TGTGCCAGCAGTGAATTGGCAACTAATGAAAAACTGTTTTTT	CASSELATNEKLFF
many	TRBV12-3/TRBV12-4	TRBJ1-3	-	TGTGCCAGCAGTTTATACTCCGGATCTGGAAACACCATATATTTT	CASSLYSGSGNTIYF
few	TRBV7-8	TRBJ2-2	TRBD2	TGTGCCAGCAGCCCGATGGGACTAGCGGGAGCCACCGGGGAGCTGTTTTTT	CASSPMGLAGATGELFF
many	TRBV29-1	TRBJ2-6	-	TGCAGCGTTGAAATTGCACGGGGCGCGTCAGGGGCCAACGTCCTGACTTTC	CSVEIARGASGANVLTF
many	TRBV27	TRBJ1-1	-	TGTGCCAGCAGCACGGGGGGTCCTCCTCCGTGGGGCACTGAAGCTTTCTTT	CASSTGGPPPWGTEAFF
many	TRBV5-1	TRBJ2-2	-	TGCGCCAGCAGCTTGAGTCAGGGCGGAACCGGGGAGCTGTTTTTT	CASSLSQGGTGELFF
-	TRBV30	TRBJ2-7	-	TGTGCCTGGAGTGTAATAACCGGGACACCGGGGGGAGAGCAGTACTTC	CAWSVITGTPGGEQYF
many	TRBV3-1	TRBJ2-7	-	TGTGCCAGCAGCCAAGGTGCGGGCCTCTACGAGCAGTACTTC	CASSQGAGLYEQYF